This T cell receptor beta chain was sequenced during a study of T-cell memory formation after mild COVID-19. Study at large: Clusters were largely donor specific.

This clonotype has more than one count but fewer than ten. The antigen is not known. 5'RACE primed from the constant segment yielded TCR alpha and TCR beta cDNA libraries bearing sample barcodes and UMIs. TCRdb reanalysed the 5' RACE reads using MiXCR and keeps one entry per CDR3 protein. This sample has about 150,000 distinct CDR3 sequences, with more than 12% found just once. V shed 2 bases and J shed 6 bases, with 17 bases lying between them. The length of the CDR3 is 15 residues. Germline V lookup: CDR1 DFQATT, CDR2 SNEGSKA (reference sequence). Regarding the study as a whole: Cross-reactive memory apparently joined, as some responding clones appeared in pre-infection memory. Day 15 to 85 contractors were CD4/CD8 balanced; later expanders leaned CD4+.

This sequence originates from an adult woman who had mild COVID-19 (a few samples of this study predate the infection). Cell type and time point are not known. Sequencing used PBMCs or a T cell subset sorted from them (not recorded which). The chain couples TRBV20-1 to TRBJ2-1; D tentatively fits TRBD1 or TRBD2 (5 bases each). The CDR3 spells CSARNPGLTTNEQFF. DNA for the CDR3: TGCAGTGCTAGAAATCCGGGGCTCACTACCAATGAGCAGTTCTTC.